Below, 26 T cell receptor beta chains from the same sample are listed, as sequenced in a study of OX40 agonist ivuxolimab in advanced cancers. Libraries were prepared by immunoSEQ multiplex PCR; TCRdb keeps only in-frame clonotypes and omits some of them. The data show around 68,000 clones, about nine tenths seen once. The source was CD4+ or CD8+ T cells sorted from blood, collected in a trial of the OX40 agonist ivuxolimab. The receptors were gathered from an adult with an advanced solid tumor such as melanoma, head and neck, liver or kidney cancer.

The chain has TRBV19 and TRBJ2-3, with D possibly TRBD1 on 6 matching bases. V dropped 0 bases and J dropped 0 bases, with 7 bases sitting between them. The CDR3 loop spans 15 amino acids. Per germline, CDR1 LNHDA and CDR2 SQIVND (reference sequence). CDR3 bases: TGTGCCAGTAGTATAGAGGGGGCTAGCACAGATACGCAGTATTTT. It codes for CASSIEGASTDTQYF.

The rearrangement links TRBV12-5 to TRBJ1-5; TRBD1 matches 9 bases. The CDR3 contains 15 residues. The ends lost 7 bases at V and 7 bases at J; junction bases unmatched: 11. Germline CDR1 and CDR2: LGHNT and FRNRAP. This chain's CDR3 is CASVFGQGLGQPQHF. CDR3 nucleotide sequence: TGTGCTAGTGTCTTCGGACAGGGGTTGGGACAGCCCCAGCATTTT.

The genes are TRBV7-2 and TRBJ2-3, with unresolved D. CDR1 is SGHTA and CDR2 is FQGNSA in the germline V gene. V dropped 5 bases and J dropped 6 bases, with 12 bases sitting between them. This CDR3 comprises 13 residues. CDR3 region: CASSITIRDTQYF. For the CDR3, the DNA is TGTGCCAGCAGCATCACCATAAGGGATACGCAGTATTTT.

The chain recombines TRBV27 with TRBJ2-3, with D unclear. The V and J ends lost 6 bases and 1 base respectively, with 11 bases between them. CDR1 is MNHEY and CDR2 is SMNVEV in the germline V gene (reference sequence). This CDR3 is 14 amino acids long. Here the CDR3 DNA reads TGTGCCAGCAGCCCCGAGAGACGCACAGATACGCAGTATTTT. The encoded protein is CASSPERRTDTQYF.

V usage is TRBV18 and J usage is TRBJ1-2, with D perhaps matching TRBD1 (5 bases). Germline V gene lookup returns CDR1 KGHSH and CDR2 LQKENI. The ends were cut back, 6 bases at V and 3 bases at J, with 23 bases in the middle. The CDR3 spans 17 residues. CDR3 loop: CASSVTAGTPTYYGYTF. CDR3 nucleotides: TGTGCCAGCTCCGTAACCGCCGGGACCCCTACCTACTATGGCTACACCTTC.

This chain links TRBV30 with TRBJ1-5; D unresolved. The V end was cut by 0 bases, the J end by 2 bases, with 8 bases between. The CDR3 is 14 residues long. Germline CDR1 and CDR2: GTSNPN and SVGIG (reference sequence). This chain's CDR3 is CAWSVGRGNQPQHF. The CDR3 nucleotides are TGTGCCTGGAGTGTAGGGAGAGGCAATCAGCCCCAGCATTTT.

V usage is TRBV30 and J usage is TRBJ1-1; D possibly corresponds to TRBD1 (5 bases). This CDR3 is 15 amino acids long. Germline lookup yields CDR1 GTSNPN and CDR2 SVGIG (reference sequence). Trimming removed 2 bases from V and 1 base from J, with 14 bases in between. CDR3 loop: CAWSPGAWGNTEAFF. The CDR3 coding sequence is TGTGCCTGGAGTCCCGGGGCATGGGGGAACACTGAAGCTTTCTTT.

This chain uses TRBV5-1 with TRBJ1-1; TRBD1 agrees at 7 bases. Germline values: CDR1 SGHRS, CDR2 YFSETQ. This CDR3 spans 17 amino acids. V dropped 4 bases and J dropped 0; count of bases not matched to a gene: 12. CDR3 bases: TGCGCCAGCAGCATGGAATACAGGGGCCCCGTGAACACTGAAGCTTTCTTT. This gives the protein CASSMEYRGPVNTEAFF.

The rearrangement joins TRBV15 to TRBJ2-1, with a tentative D call TRBD2 (6 bases). The V gene's germline CDR1 is LNHNV and CDR2 YYDKDF (reference sequence). CDR3 size: 17 residues. V lost 0 bases and J lost 0, with 12 bases in between. In nucleotides, the CDR3 is TGTGCCACCAGCAGAGATCTGGGACTTAGCTCCTACAATGAGCAGTTCTTC. As protein: CATSRDLGLSSYNEQFF.

In this sample, this clone turned up once. The V gene is TRBV19, the J gene TRBJ2-3; maybe TRBD2 (7 bases). The CDR3 loop spans 15 amino acids. Trimming took 1 base from V and 3 from J, leaving 11 bases between them. In germline, CDR1 is LNHDA, CDR2 SQIVND (reference sequence). Here the CDR3 DNA reads TGTGCCAGTAGTATAGGGGGGGGGCCGACAGATACGCAGTATTTT. This encodes CASSIGGGPTDTQYF.

J is TRBJ1-6 and V is TRBV7-2; D possibly corresponds to TRBD1 (5 bases). Germline V gene sequence: CDR1 SGHTA, CDR2 FQGNSA. The CDR3 spans 17 residues. Deletions cut 1 base from V and 5 bases from J, with 15 bases between. CDR3: CASSLGAGIVDNSPLHF. Written as DNA, the CDR3 is TGTGCCAGCAGCTTAGGTGCAGGGATCGTTGATAATTCACCCCTCCACTTT.

This chain links TRBV5-8 with TRBJ1-2; D is possibly TRBD1 (6 bases). Germline V CDR1 and CDR2: SGHTS, YDEGEE. This CDR3 has 14 residues. Trimming cost V 4 bases and J 4 bases, with 14 bases left between them. CDR3 amino acids: CASSRRTDSYGYTF. DNA for the CDR3: TGTGCCAGCAGCCGCAGGACAGACTCCTATGGCTACACCTTC.

CDR3 in amino acids: CASRRGTENTEAFF. CDR3 bases: TGTGCCAGCAGACGTGGGACGGAGAACACTGAAGCTTTCTTT. The chain links TRBV6-6 to TRBJ1-1, with TRBD1 as a possible D gene (5 bases). Trimming stripped 6 bases from V and 1 base from J, with 12 bases between. Per the germline V gene, CDR1 is MNHNY and CDR2 is SVGAGI (reference sequence). The length of the CDR3 is 14 residues.

This clone was seen once. J is TRBJ1-2 and V is TRBV15; maybe TRBD1 (6 bases). The CDR3 extends over 16 amino acids. Trimming stripped 0 bases from V and 2 bases from J, with 13 bases between. The germline V gene encodes CDR1 LNHNV and CDR2 YYDKDF (reference sequence). CDR3 protein: CATSREEGQINYGYTF. The CDR3 DNA is TGTGCCACCAGCAGAGAGGAAGGACAGATCAACTATGGCTACACCTTC. Looking up the rest from reference TRBV15 and TRBJ1-2 gives the full variable domain: DAMVIQNPRYQVTQFGKPVTLSCSQTLNHNVMYWYQQKSSQAPKLLFHYYDKDFNNEADTPDNFQSRRPNTSFCFLDIRSPGLGDTAMYLCATSREEGQINYGYTFGSGTRLTVV.

The chain is built from TRBV7-9 and TRBJ2-3, with unresolved D. The CDR3 covers 16 residues. CDR1 SEHNR and CDR2 FQNEAQ come from the germline V gene (reference sequence). Trimming stripped 5 bases from V and 2 bases from J, with 17 bases between. The CDR3 region has the DNA TGTGCCAGCAGCCCCAGCCGGCGGTCAACCACAGATACGCAGTATTTT. Its protein is CASSPSRRSTTDTQYF.

The chain links TRBV4-2 to TRBJ2-5; no clear D gene. This CDR3 is built from 14 residues. Germline V gene lookup returns CDR1 LGHNA and CDR2 YNFKEQ. Trimming stripped 1 base from V and 2 bases from J, with 8 bases between. CDR3 region: CASSQVGRQETQYF. CDR3 coding DNA: TGTGCCAGCAGCCAAGTAGGAAGGCAAGAGACCCAGTACTTC.

The V and J genes are TRBV14 and TRBJ1-1; no firm D call. CDR1 SGHDN and CDR2 FVKESK come from the germline V gene. The V end lost 3 bases, the J end lost 1 base, and 12 bases lay between the germline ends. This CDR3 comprises 15 residues. CDR3 amino acids: CASSQYRTENTEAFF. The DNA of the CDR3 is TGTGCCAGCAGCCAGTACCGCACAGAGAACACTGAAGCTTTCTTT.

The chain combines TRBV5-6 with TRBJ2-7; D remains unclear. This CDR3 spans 12 amino acids. Germline V lookup: CDR1 SGHDT, CDR2 YYEEEE. The V gene lost 4 bases and the J gene lost 0 bases, with 5 bases spanning the gap. CDR3 in amino acids: CASSKGSYEQYF. CDR3 coding DNA: TGTGCCAGCAGCAAAGGCTCCTACGAGCAGTACTTC. Drawing the rest from reference TRBV5-6 and TRBJ2-7, the complete variable domain is DAGVTQSPTHLIKTRGQQVTLRCSPKSGHDTVSWYQQALGQGPQFIFQYYEEEERQRGNFPDRFSGHQFPNYSSELNVNALLLGDSALYLCASSKGSYEQYFGPGTRLTVT.

This clone was observed once. The chain combines TRBV11-2 with TRBJ1-2; 10 nucleotides align to TRBD1. Unmatched junction bases numbered 7, after V lost 5 bases and J lost 4 bases. Germline V gene sequence: CDR1 SGHAT, CDR2 FQNNGV. The CDR3 runs to 15 residues. CDR3 loop: CASSLPDRGLYGYTF. In nucleotides, the CDR3 is TGTGCCAGCAGCCTCCCCGACAGGGGGCTCTATGGCTACACCTTC.

The V call is TRBV7-8, the J call TRBJ2-7; D ambiguous. V gave up 5 bases and J gave up 4 bases, with 6 bases separating them. CDR1 and CDR2 (germline): SGHVS, FQNEAQ. The CDR3 consists of 11 residues. CDR3: CASSRSYEQYF. DNA for the CDR3: TGTGCCAGCAGCCGGTCGTACGAGCAGTACTTC.

The V gene is TRBV6-5, the J gene TRBJ1-2; maybe TRBD1 (6 bases). This CDR3 is built from 14 residues. V dropped 2 bases and J dropped 6 bases, with 13 bases sitting between them. The V gene's germline CDR1 is MNHEY and CDR2 SVGAGI. The CDR3 sequence is CASSYGLGANGYTF. DNA of the CDR3: TGTGCCAGCAGTTACGGGTTGGGGGCGAATGGCTACACCTTC.

This clone has a single count. The chain has TRBV18 and TRBJ1-1, with TRBD1 as a possible D gene (6 bases). The CDR3 is made up of 14 amino acids. The ends were cut back, 2 bases at V and 3 bases at J, with 10 bases in the middle. Germline values: CDR1 KGHSH, CDR2 LQKENI. CDR3 coding DNA: TGTGCCAGCTCACCAATGGGGGCATACACTGAAGCTTTCTTT. Its translation is CASSPMGAYTEAFF.

This chain connects TRBV4-2 to TRBJ2-3; the match to TRBD2 covers 9 bases. The CDR3 has 18 residues. J lost 1 base, V lost 1 base, and 9 bases had no gene match. Per germline, CDR1 LGHNA and CDR2 YNFKEQ. The chain's CDR3 is CASSQGLADSSGTDTQYF. The CDR3 DNA sequence: TGTGCCAGCAGCCAAGGACTAGCGGATAGTTCGGGCACAGATACGCAGTATTTT.

The V gene is TRBV5-4, the J gene TRBJ2-5; D call uncertain. The V gene lost 0 bases and the J gene lost 4 bases, with 10 bases spanning the gap. Germline V lookup: CDR1 SGHNT, CDR2 YYREEE (reference sequence). This CDR3 is built from 14 residues. The CDR3 loop reads CASSLDYPIETQYF. The CDR3 coding sequence is TGTGCCAGCAGCTTGGACTATCCCATAGAGACCCAGTACTTC.

This clone was detected a few times. The chain joins TRBV30 to TRBJ2-2; 7 positions agree with TRBD1. Germline V gene data show CDR1 as GTSNPN and CDR2 as SVGIG (reference sequence). The CDR3 totals 14 residues. Trimming removed 5 bases from V and 0 bases from J; junction bases left unmatched: 3. The CDR3 bases are TGTGCCTGGTCGACAGGGACGAACACCGGGGAGCTGTTTTTT. As protein: CAWSTGTNTGELFF.

A single count supports this clone. The chain couples TRBV7-6 to TRBJ2-5; TRBD1 matches 10 bases. This CDR3 has 16 residues. Germline CDR1 SGHVS, CDR2 FNYEAQ. V dropped 0 bases and J dropped 2; count of bases not matched to a gene: 3. CDR3: CASSLAGQGTQETQYF. DNA for the CDR3: TGTGCCAGCAGCTTAGCGGGACAGGGGACTCAAGAGACCCAGTACTTC.